The 24 T cell receptor beta chains given below trace back to one sample, sequenced in a study of cytomegalovirus exposure and HLA in healthy donors. Libraries were prepared by immunoSEQ multiplex PCR; TCRdb keeps only in-frame clonotypes and omits some of them. The sample includes some 150,000 clones, 80% to 90% of them seen just once. The sample comprised PBMCs. The origin of the receptors is a woman under 40 in good health and CMV-seropositive.

The V call is TRBV6-1, the J call TRBJ2-2; 8 bases match TRBD1. V dropped 9 bases and J dropped 7; count of bases not matched to a gene: 13. Germline CDR1 is MNHNS and CDR2 is SASEGT. The CDR3 is 15 amino acids. The CDR3 is CASTNGRGLNGELFF. In nucleotides, the CDR3 is TGTGCCAGTACCAACGGCAGGGGGCTCAACGGGGAGCTGTTTTTT.

The CDR3 DNA follows: TGTGCCAGCAGTTCCTTAGCGGGAGATTACGAGCAGTACTTC. As protein: CASSSLAGDYEQYF. The rearrangement joins TRBV27 to TRBJ2-7, with TRBD2 matching 9 bases. Trimming removed 4 bases from V and 4 bases from J; junction bases left unmatched: 5. Germline CDR1 MNHEY, CDR2 SMNVEV (reference sequence). This CDR3 region has 14 residues.

The chain recombines TRBV27 with TRBJ2-1, with D possibly matching TRBD2 (6 bases). In germline, CDR1 is MNHEY, CDR2 SMNVEV (reference sequence). V was cut by 5 bases and J by 7 bases, with 18 bases left in between. This CDR3 has 15 amino acids. The CDR3: CASSLTTFGLNEQFF. CDR3 DNA: TGTGCCAGCAGTCTGACAACCTTTGGACTAAATGAGCAGTTCTTC.

Only a few counts were recorded for this clone. This chain uses TRBV7-2 with TRBJ2-7, with 9 positions matching TRBD2. The CDR3 has 15 amino acids. With V trimmed by 5 bases and J by 2 bases, 7 bases remained unmatched. Germline CDR1 and CDR2: SGHTA and FQGNSA. Written as DNA, the CDR3 is TGTGCCAGCAGCACGACGGCTAGCGGGGCCTACGAGCAGTACTTC. Protein product: CASSTTASGAYEQYF.

The sample holds a few counts of this clone. The chain links TRBV2 to TRBJ2-7, with D possibly TRBD2 on 5 matching bases. V gave up 7 bases and J gave up 3 bases, with 10 bases separating them. This CDR3 has 12 residues. In germline, CDR1 is SNHLY, CDR2 FYNNEI. In nucleotides, the CDR3 is TGTGCCAGCAACCCGGACTTCTACGAGCAGTACTTC. Its translation is CASNPDFYEQYF.

The chain uses TRBV25-1 and TRBJ2-2; TRBD2 matches 8 bases. CDR1 and CDR2 from the germline V gene are MGHDK and SYGVNS. Trimming at V came to 3 bases and at J to 2 bases, leaving 5 bases not matched to a gene. This CDR3 has 16 amino acids. The CDR3 nucleotides are TGTGCCAGCAGTGACCTAGCGGGCGACAACACCGGGGAGCTGTTTTTT. Translation gives CASSDLAGDNTGELFF.

The V gene is TRBV20-1, the J gene TRBJ1-2, with D hard to call. The CDR3 runs 11 residues. The germline V and J ends were trimmed by 6 bases and 6 bases, with 11 bases remaining between them. Germline loops: CDR1 DFQATT, CDR2 SNEGSKA (reference sequence). Here the CDR3 DNA reads TGCAGTGCGGCATCCAGCGATGGCTACACCTTC. Residues: CSAASSDGYTF.

The rearrangement uses TRBV5-1 and TRBJ2-5, with 7 bases matching TRBD2. From germline, CDR1 is SGHRS and CDR2 YFSETQ. The CDR3 totals 14 residues. Trimming cost V 2 bases and J 2 bases; bases outside gene matches: 3. CDR3 sequence reads: CASSFEAGQETQYF. CDR3 nucleotide sequence: TGCGCCAGCAGCTTCGAAGCGGGACAAGAGACCCAGTACTTC. The entire variable domain, with the rest obtained from reference TRBV5-1 and TRBJ2-5, is as follows: KAGVTQTPRYLIKTRGQQVTLSCSPISGHRSVSWYQQTPGQGLQFLFEYFSETQRNKGNFPGRFSGRQFSNSRSEMNVSTLELGDSALYLCASSFEAGQETQYFGPGTRLLVL.

CDR3 protein: CASSLRQGPAEAFF. In nucleotides, the CDR3 is TGTGCCAGCTCACTTCGACAGGGCCCAGCTGAAGCTTTCTTT. This chain uses TRBV18 with TRBJ1-1; 7 bases align to TRBD1. CDR3 length equals 14 residues. V lost 4 bases, J lost 6 bases, and 8 bases stayed unmatched. In germline, CDR1 is KGHSH, CDR2 LQKENI.

V usage is TRBV2 and J usage is TRBJ2-5; 11 bases line up with TRBD2. CDR1 is SNHLY, CDR2 FYNNEI, per germline. With V trimmed by 5 bases and J by 4 bases, 12 bases remained unmatched. This CDR3 contains 17 residues. The CDR3 DNA reads TGTGCCAGCAGTCCGGGACTAGCGGTTACCCTGCGAGAGACCCAGTACTTC. Its protein is CASSPGLAVTLRETQYF. Drawing the rest from reference TRBV2 and TRBJ2-5, the complete variable domain is EPEVTQTPSHQVTQMGQEVILRCVPISNHLYFYWYRQILGQKVEFLVSFYNNEISEKSEIFDDQFSVERPDGSNFTLKIRSTKLEDSAMYFCASSPGLAVTLRETQYFGPGTRLLVL.

The J gene is TRBJ1-5, the V gene TRBV4-1, with D perhaps TRBD1 (6 bases). Trimming cost V 2 bases and J 7 bases, with 12 bases left between them. The CDR3 sequence is 14 residues long. The germline gives CDR1 MGHRA, CDR2 YSYEKL. In DNA form, the CDR3 reads TGCGCCAGCAGCCAAACAGGGTTTGGGCAGCCCCAGCATTTT. Translation: CASSQTGFGQPQHF.

V is TRBV28 and J is TRBJ2-7; 9 bases fit TRBD1. The CDR3 sequence is 11 residues long. CDR1 is MDHEN and CDR2 is SYDVKM in the germline V gene. The junction had 2 bases not matched to a gene; V was cut back by 8 bases and J by 6 bases. The DNA for the CDR3 is TGTGCCAGCGTGACAGGGGGCGAGCAGTACTTC. It codes for CASVTGGEQYF.

This clone was found a few times. V gene TRBV5-4 combines with J gene TRBJ1-2, with D maybe TRBD1 (5 bases). The germline V gene has CDR1 SGHNT and CDR2 YYREEE (reference sequence). The CDR3 contains 13 residues. Trimming removed 4 bases from V and 9 bases from J, with 16 bases in between. CDR3 region: CASSEKYRQSYTF. The CDR3 DNA reads TGTGCCAGCAGCGAAAAATACCGACAGAGCTACACCTTC.

V and J are TRBV10-2 and TRBJ2-3; TRBD2 matches at 15 bases. Germline CDR1 WSHSY, CDR2 SAAADI. The CDR3 covers 15 residues. With V trimmed by 7 bases and J by 5 bases, 4 bases remained unmatched. CDR3 residues: CASKGLAGGVDTQYF. The CDR3 region has the DNA TGCGCCAGCAAAGGACTAGCGGGGGGGGTAGATACGCAGTATTTT.

The genes are TRBV27 and TRBJ1-2, with 7 nucleotides matching TRBD1. V lost 4 bases and J lost 7; bases outside the gene matches: 12. Germline CDR1 is MNHEY and CDR2 is SMNVEV (reference sequence). The CDR3 has 15 residues. CDR3 bases: TGTGCCAGCAGTTCTCCGACAGCCAAGGGGGCTGGCTACACCTTC. Protein: CASSSPTAKGAGYTF.

The V and J genes are TRBV29-1 and TRBJ1-2; 7 bases fit TRBD1. The CDR3 is made up of 13 amino acids. Germline values: CDR1 SQVTM, CDR2 ANQGSEA. V was pared by 6 bases and J by 7 bases, with 11 bases of the junction left unmatched. The CDR3 is CSVATGVGAGYTF. The CDR3 bases are TGCAGCGTAGCTACAGGGGTTGGGGCTGGCTACACCTTC. Supplemented by reference TRBV29-1 and TRBJ1-2, the full variable domain reads SAVISQKPSRDICQRGTSLTIQCQVDSQVTMMFWYRQQPGQSLTLIATANQGSEATYESGFVIDKFPISRPNLTFSTLTVSNMSPEDSSIYLCSVATGVGAGYTFGSGTRLTVV.

Concerning this clone itself: One end of the junction does not line up with germline, which may come from a read error. The gene calls are TRBV11-2 and TRBJ2-7, with no clear D. Germline CDR1 is SGHAT and CDR2 is FQNNGV. The CDR3 is 14 amino acids. The CDR3 loop is CASSLDRIQYGQYF. In DNA form, the CDR3 reads TGTGCCAGCAGCTTAGATCGGATACAGTACGGGCAGTACTTC.

The gene calls are TRBV15 and TRBJ2-3; 9 bases align to TRBD2. CDR1 and CDR2 (germline): LNHNV, YYDKDF (reference sequence). V lost 2 bases to trimming and J lost 6 bases; unmatched junction nucleotides: 15. This CDR3 spans 18 amino acids. The CDR3 nucleotides read TGTGCCACCAGCAGATCAACTTTACTGGCGGGAGGGGGGGATACGCAGTATTTT. This encodes CATSRSTLLAGGGDTQYF.

V gene TRBV19 combines with J gene TRBJ1-2, with 9 bases identical to TRBD1. Germline CDR1 and CDR2: LNHDA and SQIVND (reference sequence). CDR3 length: 13 amino acids. V was pared by 4 bases and J by 3 bases, with 0 bases of the junction left unmatched. The CDR3 coding sequence is TGTGCCAGTAGTAGGACAGGGGACTATGGCTACACCTTC. Protein: CASSRTGDYGYTF. The full variable domain, completed using reference TRBV19 and TRBJ1-2, is DGGITQSPKYLFRKEGQNVTLSCEQNLNHDAMYWYRQDPGQGLRLIYYSQIVNDFQKGDIAEGYSVSREKKESFPLTVTSAQKNPTAFYLCASSRTGDYGYTFGSGTRLTVV.

The chain carries TRBV28 and TRBJ2-1, with D unclear. The CDR3 runs to 14 residues. V lost 6 bases to trimming and J lost 5 bases, with 14 bases between them. Germline V gene lookup returns CDR1 MDHEN and CDR2 SYDVKM. The CDR3 loop reads CASSPPTPNNEQFF. The CDR3 DNA sequence: TGTGCCAGCAGCCCTCCGACTCCAAACAATGAGCAGTTCTTC.

The chain has TRBV28 and TRBJ2-7; perhaps TRBD2 as D (5 bases). The germline CDR1 and CDR2 sequences are MDHEN and SYDVKM. This CDR3 contains 16 residues. Between the trimmed V and J ends, which lost 7 bases and 0 bases, there was a span of 19 bases. The CDR3 DNA sequence: TGTGCCAGCACTCCTCATGAGGGATCAAGCTCCTACGAGCAGTACTTC. This gives the protein CASTPHEGSSSYEQYF.

The chain recombines TRBV2 with TRBJ2-7, with no clear D. The V gene's germline CDR1 is SNHLY and CDR2 FYNNEI. V lost 3 bases and J lost 0, with 3 bases in between. The CDR3 is made up of 12 amino acids. CDR3 DNA sequence: TGTGCCAGCAGTGACGGCTCCTACGAGCAGTACTTC. Translation: CASSDGSYEQYF. Complete variable domain (other parts from reference TRBV2 and TRBJ2-7): EPEVTQTPSHQVTQMGQEVILRCVPISNHLYFYWYRQILGQKVEFLVSFYNNEISEKSEIFDDQFSVERPDGSNFTLKIRSTKLEDSAMYFCASSDGSYEQYFGPGTRLTVT.

The rearrangement uses TRBV5-1 and TRBJ2-7, with D perhaps matching TRBD2 (6 bases). V lost 0 bases and J 11 bases, leaving 9 bases between the germline ends. The V gene's germline CDR1 is SGHRS and CDR2 YFSETQ. The CDR3 runs to 11 residues. CDR3 amino acids: CASSLGDLKYF. CDR3 nucleotide sequence: TGCGCCAGCAGCTTGGGGGACTTAAAGTACTTC.

This chain connects TRBV19 to TRBJ2-4, with a possible D match to TRBD2 (5 bases). From germline, CDR1 is LNHDA and CDR2 SQIVND (reference sequence). The CDR3 length is 14 residues. Trimming took 4 bases from V and 1 from J, leaving 8 bases between them. The CDR3, as DNA: TGTGCCAGTAGTAAGCGAGGGGCCAAAAACATTCAGTACTTC. Its protein is CASSKRGAKNIQYF. Drawing the rest from reference TRBV19 and TRBJ2-4, the complete variable domain is DGGITQSPKYLFRKEGQNVTLSCEQNLNHDAMYWYRQDPGQGLRLIYYSQIVNDFQKGDIAEGYSVSREKKESFPLTVTSAQKNPTAFYLCASSKRGAKNIQYFGAGTRLSVL.